The 28 T cell receptor beta chains below were found in one sample sequenced in a study of T cells expressing NK-cell markers. From its re-call of the 5' RACE reads, TCRdb lists each CDR3 protein once, without DNA. This sample's table has 500,000 to 700,000 distinct CDR3 sequences. The source material was blood T cells: a sorted CD56 or NKG2C T cell subset, CD4+ or CD8+ T cells, or bulk PBMC T cells (not recorded which). The receptor set was obtained from a man between 18 and 29 years old in good health.

The gene calls are TRBV5-5 and TRBJ1-5; TCRdb's assignment of TRBD1 cannot be checked, as there is no DNA. This CDR3 region has 14 residues. Looked up from germline, CDR1 is SGHKS and CDR2 is YYEKEE (reference sequence). The CDR3 sequence is CASSSGVGGQPQHF.

This CDR3 reads CASSLGTGRDTEAFF. The rearrangement links TRBV11-2 to TRBJ1-1. The V gene's germline CDR1 is SGHAT and CDR2 FQNNGV. The CDR3 extends over 15 amino acids.

The chain is built from TRBV27 and TRBJ2-7; TCRdb proposes TRBD2, but this gene call is untestable without DNA. Germline V gives CDR1 MNHEY, CDR2 SMNVEV (reference sequence). This CDR3 is built from 13 residues. The CDR3 loop is CASSFSGGNEQYF.

The V gene is TRBV5-1, the J gene TRBJ2-3; with no DNA, the TCRdb D assignment of TRBD2 cannot be verified. Per the germline V gene, CDR1 is SGHRS and CDR2 is YFSETQ. This CDR3 region has 15 residues. This CDR3 is CASSPEWGRADTQYF.

The chain carries TRBV7-9 and TRBJ1-1; TCRdb reports TRBD1, a call that lacks DNA to check it against. The CDR3 sequence is 13 residues long. CDR1 is SEHNR, CDR2 FQNEAQ, per germline (reference sequence). CDR3 region: CASSSGTPLEAFF.

This chain links TRBV12-3 or TRBV12-4 with TRBJ2-1; TCRdb returns TRBD1, unconfirmable since there is no DNA. The CDR3 totals 15 residues. The CDR3 loop is CASSPGQGPYNEQFF.

The CDR3: CSAGGNHPDTQYF. This chain links TRBV29-1 with TRBJ2-3; the TRBD1 assignment by TCRdb is unverifiable without DNA. The CDR3 has 13 amino acids. Germline loops: CDR1 SQVTM, CDR2 ANQGSEA.

This chain joins TRBV20-1 and TRBJ1-5; TCRdb gives TRBD1 as the D gene, but with no DNA this cannot be confirmed. The CDR3 covers 14 residues. The germline V gene encodes CDR1 DFQATT and CDR2 SNEGSKA (reference sequence). The CDR3 region is CSAPTGSGNQPQHF.

The CDR3 loop reads CASSPSGRAWDEQFF. The J gene is TRBJ2-1, the V gene TRBV3-1; the D call from TCRdb, TRBD2, cannot be confirmed without DNA. The CDR3 has 15 amino acids. Germline CDR1 and CDR2: LGHDT and YNNKEL (reference sequence).

This CDR3 is CSAEEWDEQFF. The chain joins TRBV29-1 to TRBJ2-1. From germline, CDR1 is SQVTM and CDR2 ANQGSEA. This CDR3 comprises 11 residues.

The rearrangement joins TRBV20-1 to TRBJ2-3; the TCRdb call, TRBD2, lacks DNA for checking. The germline V gene has CDR1 DFQATT and CDR2 SNEGSKA (reference sequence). The CDR3 has 17 amino acids. The CDR3 spells CSARSPGLAGITDTQYF.

This CDR3 is CASSSDLYNEQFF. The chain links TRBV10-1 to TRBJ2-1. From germline, CDR1 is WNHNN and CDR2 SYGVQD (reference sequence). CDR3 length: 13 residues.

The CDR3 reads CASTPFTGDVYEQYF. The V and J genes are TRBV4-1 and TRBJ2-7; TCRdb designates TRBD1, a call that cannot be tested without DNA. From germline, CDR1 is MGHRA and CDR2 YSYEKL. This CDR3 comprises 15 residues.

V usage is TRBV12-3 or TRBV12-4 and J usage is TRBJ1-3. The CDR3 is 14 amino acids. Here the CDR3 reads CASSPHNSGNTIYF.

The CDR3 region is CASSPDKGGAYNEQFF. This chain connects TRBV6-2 or TRBV6-3 to TRBJ2-1. The CDR3 length is 16 residues. Germline CDR1 is MNHEY and CDR2 is SVGEGT.

The V gene is TRBV20-1, the J gene TRBJ1-2; the D call from TCRdb, TRBD1, cannot be confirmed without DNA. CDR1 and CDR2 (germline): DFQATT, SNEGSKA (reference sequence). This CDR3 region has 14 residues. The CDR3 protein is CSARIDRGLYGYTF.

The chain recombines TRBV7-2 with TRBJ2-1; TCRdb picks TRBD1, but there is no DNA to check that call. This CDR3 is 15 amino acids long. CDR1 and CDR2 (germline): SGHTA, FQGNSA. CDR3 protein: CASSQGAGPNNEQFF.

This sequence joins TRBV3-1 and TRBJ1-2. From germline, CDR1 is LGHDT and CDR2 YNNKEL (reference sequence). The CDR3 has 14 amino acids. CDR3 in amino acids: CASSQDLVNYGYTF.

V usage is TRBV3-1 and J usage is TRBJ2-1; the TCRdb call, TRBD1, lacks DNA for checking. The V gene's germline CDR1 is LGHDT and CDR2 YNNKEL (reference sequence). This CDR3 has 14 amino acids. CDR3: CASSHGQAGNEQFF.

V and J are TRBV6-5 and TRBJ1-1. There are 15 residues in the CDR3. Germline V CDR1 and CDR2: MNHEY, SVGAGI. The CDR3 loop reads CASSYSDVFFTEAFF.

V is TRBV7-2 and J is TRBJ2-3; TCRdb's D call of TRBD1 is untestable without DNA. The CDR3 totals 20 residues. CDR1 and CDR2 from the germline V gene are SGHTA and FQGNSA. The CDR3 reads CASSLAASGTPSWNTDTQYF.

The chain employs TRBV7-9 and TRBJ2-2; TCRdb indicates TRBD1, and absent DNA this call remains unverified. Germline CDR1 is SEHNR and CDR2 is FQNEAQ (reference sequence). The CDR3 sequence is 15 residues long. CDR3 loop: CASSQGQGASGELFF.

This chain links TRBV5-1 with TRBJ2-1; the D gene TCRdb calls, TRBD2, cannot be checked with no DNA. This CDR3 is 19 amino acids long. Germline V gene sequence: CDR1 SGHRS, CDR2 YFSETQ. CDR3 region: CASSSPGLAGESSYNEQFF. Full variable domain (missing parts from reference TRBV5-1 and TRBJ2-1): KAGVTQTPRYLIKTRGQQVTLSCSPISGHRSVSWYQQTPGQGLQFLFEYFSETQRNKGNFPGRFSGRQFSNSRSEMNVSTLELGDSALYLCASSSPGLAGESSYNEQFFGPGTRLTVL.

The chain's CDR3 is CSAKRGLADSYNEQFF. The chain couples TRBV20-1 to TRBJ2-1; TCRdb names TRBD1, which stays unverified in the absence of DNA. CDR1 and CDR2 from the germline V gene are DFQATT and SNEGSKA (reference sequence). The CDR3 sequence is 16 residues long.

The chain is built from TRBV4-3 and TRBJ2-1; TCRdb calls TRBD1, which cannot be checked without DNA. Per germline, CDR1 LGHNA and CDR2 YSLEER. The CDR3 is 17 residues long. The CDR3 region is CASSQLGGGRGGNEQFF.

The V and J genes are TRBV5-1 and TRBJ2-2. Germline-derived CDR1 and CDR2 are SGHRS and YFSETQ. This CDR3 spans 13 amino acids. The chain's CDR3 is CASSWDLDGELFF.

The CDR3 sequence: CASRYRDTQTTGQFF. The chain combines TRBV2 with TRBJ2-1; TCRdb lists TRBD1, though no DNA is available to test this call. The CDR3 spans 15 residues. From germline, CDR1 is SNHLY and CDR2 FYNNEI.

The chain is built from TRBV7-6 and TRBJ2-3; TCRdb returns TRBD2, unconfirmable since there is no DNA. The CDR3 is 16 amino acids. Germline V CDR1 and CDR2: SGHVS, FNYEAQ. CDR3 in amino acids: CASRPRSGRLSDTQYF.